A selection of T cell receptor beta chains follows, all from one sample in a study of blood T cells in healthy people across ages. One entry per CDR3 protein, called by TCRdb with MiXCR from the 5' RACE reads. The profile shows 1 million to 1.2 million distinct CDR3 sequences, about two fifths of them singletons. Sequenced input: blood. These receptors were taken from a man in his late teens or twenties in good health. Each CDR3 is given with its conserved first and last residue. Fields, in order: D gene, V gene, J gene, clone size, CDR3 protein, CDR3 DNA. D genes are given only for firm matches. Some rows have no size entry. The others give once, few or many, or a class for an expanded clone.

.	TRBV24-1	TRBJ2-3	.	CATSDFFRGEEDSTQYF	TGTGCCACCAGTGATTTTTTTAGAGGGGAAGAGGATTCGACGCAGTATTTT
.	TRBV6-2/TRBV6-3	TRBJ1-1	.	CASSYGGPLNTEAFF	TGTGCCAGCAGTTACGGGGGGCCCCTGAACACTGAAGCTTTCTTT
.	TRBV12-3/TRBV12-4	TRBJ1-2	.	CASSSPPSEYGYTF	TGTGCCAGCAGTTCGCCCCCCTCGGAGTATGGCTACACCTTC
TRBD1	TRBV12-3/TRBV12-4	TRBJ1-1	once	CASSDRDRGLGTEAFF	TGTGCCAGCAGCGACCGGGACAGGGGGCTGGGCACTGAAGCTTTCTTT
.	TRBV13	TRBJ2-5	few	CASSYGPDPETQYF	TGTGCCAGCAGCTACGGGCCTGATCCGGAGACCCAGTACTTC
.	TRBV4-3	TRBJ2-2	few	CASSQVFGPGGFGELFF	TGCGCCAGCAGCCAAGTCTTCGGACCCGGCGGGTTCGGGGAGCTGTTTTTT
TRBD2	TRBV6-5	TRBJ2-2	.	CASSIAGGPSGELFF	TGTGCCAGCAGTATAGCGGGGGGGCCCTCCGGGGAGCTGTTTTTT
TRBD2	TRBV3-1	TRBJ2-3	.	CASRQRGRTDTQYF	TGTGCCAGCAGGCAGCGGGGGCGCACAGATACGCAGTATTTT
TRBD1	TRBV12-3/TRBV12-4	TRBJ2-7	few	CASAGTEKTYEQYF	TGTGCCAGTGCCGGGACAGAGAAAACCTACGAGCAGTACTTC
.	TRBV5-1	TRBJ1-4	few	CASSDQGIRNEKLFF	TGCGCCAGCAGCGACCAGGGAATTAGGAATGAAAAACTGTTTTTT
.	TRBV18	TRBJ1-4	few	CASSGPTGPLNEKLFF	TGTGCCAGCTCGGGACCGACTGGCCCCTTGAATGAAAAACTGTTTTTT
TRBD1	TRBV5-5	TRBJ1-1	once	CAGSEYPGQGFPEAFF	TGTGCCGGCAGCGAATACCCGGGACAGGGATTCCCTGAAGCTTTCTTT
TRBD1	TRBV20-1	TRBJ1-6	.	CSAQGQGAYNSPLHF	TGCAGTGCCCAAGGACAGGGTGCTTATAATTCACCCCTCCACTTT
.	TRBV18	TRBJ2-7	.	CVSSPSDRNYEQYF	TGTGTCAGCTCACCTTCAGACAGGAACTACGAGCAGTACTTC
.	TRBV27	TRBJ2-3	few	CASSLLPGPSTDTQYF	TGTGCCAGCAGTTTGTTACCGGGGCCGAGCACAGATACGCAGTATTTT
.	TRBV11-2	TRBJ2-3	few	CASSSSQGTDTQYF	TGTGCCAGCAGCTCTTCACAGGGCACAGATACGCAGTATTTT
.	TRBV29-1	TRBJ2-2	few	CSVRGASGELFF	TGCAGCGTTCGGGGGGCGAGCGGGGAGCTGTTTTTT
.	TRBV7-9	TRBJ1-1	.	CASSLRSSMNTEAFF	TGTGCCAGCAGCTTACGATCCAGCATGAACACTGAAGCTTTCTTT
.	TRBV11-2	TRBJ2-1	many	CASSQEVGEGEQFF	TGTGCCAGCAGCCAAGAGGTGGGAGAGGGTGAGCAGTTCTTC
.	TRBV7-2	TRBJ1-4	many	CASSLPTDEKLFF	TGTGCCAGCAGCCTCCCGACGGATGAAAAACTGTTTTTT
.	TRBV2	TRBJ1-1	many	CASSPGPGMNTEAFF	TGTGCCAGCAGCCCGGGCCCTGGGATGAACACTGAAGCTTTCTTT
.	TRBV10-3	TRBJ2-4	.	CAISRTEIAGIQYF	TGTGCCATCAGTCGGACAGAGATCGCGGGCATTCAGTACTTC
.	TRBV4-1	TRBJ2-5	.	CASSPSRVSNEQYF	TGCGCCAGCAGCCCCTCAAGAGTGTCCAATGAGCAGTACTTC
.	TRBV20-1	TRBJ1-3	few	CGAEGPSGNTIYF	TGCGGGGCGGAGGGGCCTTCTGGAAACACCATATATTTT
.	TRBV5-4	TRBJ1-2	few	CASSFHLTDRRFAIHSNYGYTF	TGTGCCAGCAGCTTCCACCTCACGGATAGGAGGTTTGCGATACACTCTAACTATGGCTACACCTTC
TRBD1	TRBV5-6	TRBJ2-4	.	CASRARTGTKNIQYF	TGTGCCAGCAGGGCCAGGACAGGGACCAAAAACATTCAGTACTTC
.	TRBV18	TRBJ1-1	once	CASSQGSTTEAFF	TGTGCCAGCTCACAGGGTTCAACAACTGAAGCTTTCTTT
.	TRBV27	TRBJ1-4	.	CASSLGQGRRDEKLFF	TGTGCCAGCAGCTTGGGGCAGGGCAGGCGGGATGAAAAACTGTTTTTT
.	TRBV12-3/TRBV12-4	TRBJ1-5	.	CASSLFDGSPGNQPQHF	TGTGCCAGCAGTTTGTTCGACGGGTCCCCGGGCAATCAGCCCCAGCATTTT
.	TRBV20-1	TRBJ2-1	.	CSARDLEIARGKGEQFF	TGCAGTGCTAGAGATCTAGAAATAGCACGAGGTAAGGGTGAGCAGTTCTTC
.	TRBV14	TRBJ2-2	.	CASSRITGGVGGELFF	TGTGCCAGCAGCCGGATAACGGGGGGCGTAGGAGGGGAGCTGTTTTTT
.	TRBV9	TRBJ2-7	.	CASSVDGGHYYEQYF	TGTGCCAGCAGCGTAGACGGGGGTCATTACTACGAGCAGTACTTC
.	TRBV4-1	TRBJ2-1	few	CASSQGHQGRNEQFF	TGCGCCAGCAGCCAAGGACACCAAGGGAGGAATGAGCAGTTCTTC
.	TRBV6-1	TRBJ2-3	.	CASSEPRITDTQYF	TGTGCCAGCAGTGAACCCCGAATCACGGATACGCAGTATTTT
TRBD1	TRBV3-1	TRBJ1-1	.	CASSRRADRGTNTEAFF	TGTGCCAGCAGCCGCCGAGCCGACAGGGGGACGAACACTGAAGCTTTCTTT
TRBD1	TRBV3-1	TRBJ2-3	few	CASSHGSGTASHPYTDTQYF	TGTGCCAGCAGCCACGGTTCCGGGACAGCCAGTCACCCATACACAGATACGCAGTATTTT
.	TRBV12-3/TRBV12-4	TRBJ2-3	.	CASSFKGRSPDTQYF	TGTGCCAGCAGTTTCAAGGGAAGGAGCCCAGATACGCAGTATTTT
.	TRBV25-1	TRBJ2-7	few	CASGNSYEQYF	TGTGCCAGCGGAAACTCCTACGAGCAGTACTTC
.	TRBV28	TRBJ1-2	few	CASSRGGALNYGYTF	TGTGCCAGCAGTAGGGGTGGGGCCCTTAACTATGGCTACACCTTC
.	TRBV6-1	TRBJ1-4	.	CASSEGGHNEKLFF	TGTGCCAGCAGTGAGGGGGGCCATAATGAAAAACTGTTTTTT
.	TRBV5-1	TRBJ2-3	many	CASSLSHDSTDTQYF	TGCGCCAGCAGCTTGTCACACGATAGCACAGATACGCAGTATTTT
.	TRBV11-2	TRBJ2-2	.	CASSSLRQNTGELFF	TGTGCCAGCAGCTCCCTCAGACAAAACACCGGGGAGCTGTTTTTT
.	TRBV2	TRBJ1-1	.	CASRGGGRDTEAFF	TGTGCCAGTAGAGGAGGGGGAAGGGACACTGAAGCTTTCTTT
.	TRBV27	TRBJ2-5	.	CASSFQLQGPKATQYF	TGTGCCAGCAGTTTCCAACTTCAGGGTCCTAAGGCGACCCAGTACTTC
.	TRBV5-4	TRBJ2-3	.	CASSLLPQLFTDTQYF	TGTGCCAGCAGCCTCCTCCCCCAGCTCTTCACAGATACGCAGTATTTT
TRBD1	TRBV9	TRBJ1-2	.	CASSAYGGQGEGRNYGYTF	TGTGCCAGCAGCGCGTATGGGGGACAGGGAGAAGGGAGGAACTATGGCTACACCTTC
TRBD1	TRBV7-2	TRBJ2-5	few	CASSLGGTGPKETQYF	TGTGCCAGCAGCTTGGGCGGGACAGGACCCAAAGAGACCCAGTACTTC
.	TRBV5-5	TRBJ1-2	few	CASSKDRANYGYTF	TGTGCCAGCAGCAAGGACCGAGCTAACTATGGCTACACCTTC
.	TRBV20-1	TRBJ1-5	few	CSAQSGGPYSNQPQHF	TGCAGTGCTCAGTCCGGGGGCCCGTATAGCAATCAGCCCCAGCATTTT
.	TRBV5-1	TRBJ1-1	few	CASCSGQGKGNTEAFF	TGCGCCAGCTGCTCGGGGCAGGGTAAGGGGAACACTGAAGCTTTCTTT
TRBD2	TRBV6-5	TRBJ2-3	few	CASSYPTSGGVSSTDTQYF	TGTGCCAGCAGTTACCCCACTAGCGGGGGGGTTTCTAGCACAGATACGCAGTATTTT
.	TRBV4-3	TRBJ2-1	few	CASSLRRPARSGNEQFF	TGCGCCAGCAGCCTCAGGAGGCCGGCTAGATCTGGAAATGAGCAGTTCTTC
.	TRBV20-1	TRBJ1-2	.	CSAGTARKYGYTF	TGCAGTGCTGGGACCGCTCGAAAATATGGCTACACCTTC
.	TRBV6-5	TRBJ1-2	.	CASSSRGVRGYTF	TGTGCCAGCAGTTCCCGAGGAGTTAGGGGCTACACCTTC
TRBD1	TRBV12-3/TRBV12-4	TRBJ2-1	.	CASNTGAYNEQFF	TGTGCCAGCAACACAGGGGCCTACAATGAGCAGTTCTTC
TRBD1	TRBV6-5	TRBJ1-2	many	CASSLDGTVYGYTF	TGTGCCAGCAGTTTGGACGGGACAGTGTATGGCTACACCTTC
.	TRBV5-1	TRBJ2-6	.	CASSRTTGPTGSGANVLTF	TGCGCCAGCAGCCGGACTACAGGGCCCACGGGATCTGGGGCCAACGTCCTGACTTTC
.	TRBV5-5	TRBJ2-3	.	CASSFRGEDTDTQYF	TGTGCCAGCAGCTTTAGAGGGGAGGACACAGATACGCAGTATTTT
.	TRBV29-1	TRBJ2-7	few	CSVSDRGPYEQYF	TGCAGCGTATCCGACCGGGGCCCTTACGAGCAGTACTTC
.	TRBV5-1	TRBJ2-1	many	CASSSSGANNEQFF	TGCGCCAGCAGCTCCTCCGGGGCCAACAATGAGCAGTTCTTC